Each of the 12 T cell receptor beta chains below was sequenced from the same sample in a study of shared clonotypes between healthy human individuals. TCRdb keeps only in-frame clones here, not all; method: immunoSEQ multiplex PCR. This table has 2 million to 2.5 million clones, around 95% appearing once. Specimen: naive CD4+ T cells sorted from blood. Specified subset: CD45RA+ positively selected. The source is a man between 18 and 35 years old in good health.

This clone was found once. V is TRBV30 and J is TRBJ1-6, with TRBD1 as a possible D gene (5 bases). With 3 bases removed from V and 7 bases from J, the gap between germline ends came to 10 bases. The CDR3 loop spans 13 amino acids. Germline V gene data show CDR1 as GTSNPN and CDR2 as SVGIG (reference sequence). This CDR3 reads CAWRDQGNSPLHF. The CDR3 bases are TGTGCCTGGAGGGACCAGGGAAATTCACCCCTCCACTTT. The full variable domain, in which reference TRBV30 and TRBJ1-6 provide the parts outside the CDR3, is SQTIHQWPATLVQPVGSPLSLECTVEGTSNPNLYWYRQAAGRGLQLLFYSVGIGQISSEVPQNLSASRPQDRQFILSSKKLLLSDSGFYLCAWRDQGNSPLHFGNGTRLTVT.

This chain connects TRBV28 to TRBJ1-2; D is perhaps TRBD1 (5 bases). This CDR3 is built from 14 residues. V was shortened by 5 bases and J by 4 bases, with 14 bases between the two germline ends. Germline V gene data show CDR1 as MDHEN and CDR2 as SYDVKM. CDR3 amino acids: CASSPSRGPYGYTF. DNA of the CDR3: TGTGCCAGCAGTCCCTCAAGGGGTCCCTATGGCTACACCTTC.

The V gene is TRBV18, the J gene TRBJ2-3; 8 positions agree with TRBD1. The CDR3 consists of 14 residues. The V and J ends lost 8 bases and 4 bases, in that order; junction bases with no gene match: 8. Germline assignment: CDR1 KGHSH and CDR2 LQKENI. The DNA of the CDR3 is TGTGCCAGCACCCTACCAGGGGGCCCAGATACGCAGTATTTT. Protein: CASTLPGGPDTQYF. The entire variable domain, with the rest obtained from reference TRBV18 and TRBJ2-3, is as follows: NAGVMQNPRHLVRRRGQEARLRCSPMKGHSHVYWYRQLPEEGLKFMVYLQKENIIDESGMPKERFSAEFPKEGPSILRIQQVVRGDSAAYFCASTLPGGPDTQYFGPGTRLTVL.

The chain couples TRBV10-2 to TRBJ2-7, with 12 bases aligning to TRBD2. Unmatched junction bases numbered 7, after V lost 8 bases and J lost 5 bases. The germline gives CDR1 WSHSY, CDR2 SAAADI. The CDR3 runs to 14 residues. In DNA form, the CDR3 reads TGCGCCAGCCGGAGGACTAGCGGGAATGACGAGCAGTACTTC. Translation gives CASRRTSGNDEQYF.

About this clone itself: Other nucleotide sequences in the sample specify the same CDR3. The rearrangement links TRBV5-1 to TRBJ1-5; 9 bases line up with TRBD1. The CDR3 runs to 15 residues. Losses at the gene ends were 0 bases for V and 3 bases for J; bases not matched to a gene: 1. The germline gives CDR1 SGHRS, CDR2 YFSETQ. The chain's CDR3 is CASSLGTGVNQPQHF. CDR3 bases: TGCGCCAGCAGCTTGGGGACAGGGGTCAATCAGCCCCAGCATTTT.

This rearrangement joins TRBV6-1 to TRBJ1-5; possibly TRBD1 for D (5 bases). The CDR3 runs to 18 residues. Germline values: CDR1 MNHNS, CDR2 SASEGT. V was shortened by 2 bases and J by 4 bases, with 21 bases between the two germline ends. Written as DNA, the CDR3 is TGTGCCAGCAGTGAAATTGGGACGACAGCTTGGGGAAATCAGCCCCAGCATTTT. This codes for CASSEIGTTAWGNQPQHF.

The V gene is TRBV7-9, the J gene TRBJ2-2; D is possibly TRBD1 (5 bases). The CDR3 runs to 12 residues. Trimming removed 5 bases from V and 7 bases from J, with 8 bases in between. Germline V gene lookup returns CDR1 SEHNR and CDR2 FQNEAQ (reference sequence). The CDR3: CASSPQGGELFF. CDR3 sequence (DNA): TGTGCCAGCAGCCCCCAGGGCGGGGAGCTGTTTTTT.

This chain links TRBV7-9 with TRBJ2-3, with D maybe TRBD1 (6 bases). Between the trimmed V and J ends, which lost 1 base and 3 bases, there was a span of 11 bases. The germline V gene encodes CDR1 SEHNR and CDR2 FQNEAQ (reference sequence). This CDR3 comprises 15 residues. CDR3 loop: CASSLVTGQTDTQYF. In DNA, the CDR3 is TGTGCCAGCAGCTTAGTCACGGGACAAACAGATACGCAGTATTTT.

In the case of this clone: The sample holds other DNA sequences that translate to the same CDR3. The chain recombines TRBV5-1 with TRBJ1-5, with a tentative D call TRBD1 (5 bases). CDR1 and CDR2 (germline): SGHRS, YFSETQ. Trimming cost V 0 bases and J 1 base, with 8 bases left between them. This CDR3 has 15 amino acids. The CDR3 region is CASSLEGSSNQPQHF. The CDR3 DNA follows: TGCGCCAGCAGCTTGGAGGGGTCCAGCAATCAGCCCCAGCATTTT.

This clone has just one count. The chain combines TRBV5-6 with TRBJ1-2, with 8 positions matching TRBD1. CDR1 and CDR2 (germline): SGHDT, YYEEEE. The V gene end was trimmed by 4 bases and the J gene end by 5 bases; junction bases not matched to a gene: 4. This CDR3 has 13 residues. CDR3 in amino acids: CASSVTGGYGYTF. CDR3 sequence (DNA): TGTGCCAGCAGCGTCACAGGGGGTTATGGCTACACCTTC.

This clone has more than one count but fewer than ten. The rearrangement links TRBV14 to TRBJ1-6, with D maybe TRBD1 (6 bases). V was pared by 2 bases and J by 10 bases, with 24 bases between. The CDR3 is made up of 18 amino acids. From germline, CDR1 is SGHDN and CDR2 FVKESK. This chain's CDR3 is CASSQLPTGRGTGSPLHF. In DNA form, the CDR3 reads TGTGCCAGCAGCCAACTACCTACAGGGAGGGGAACTGGATCACCCCTCCACTTT.

The chain joins TRBV7-9 to TRBJ1-1; D perhaps matches TRBD1 (6 bases). Germline CDR1 and CDR2: SEHNR and FQNEAQ (reference sequence). V lost 0 bases and J lost 10, with 12 bases in between. The CDR3 has 13 amino acids. The CDR3 spells CASSLAQGTGAFF. The CDR3 DNA is TGTGCCAGCAGCTTAGCCCAGGGGACGGGAGCTTTCTTT.